These 13 T cell receptor beta chains were sequenced from one sample in a study of read filtering for tumor transcriptome and immune sequencing. Molecular barcoded adaptors covering alpha/delta and beta/gamma chains were used on roughly 370 ng RNA. TCRdb reprocessed the reads with MiXCR, giving one entry per CDR3 protein. Found here are tens of thousands of distinct CDR3 sequences, 12% to 15% of them singletons; the top ten hold about 30%. The specimen was a population of CD138-negative cells sorted from bone marrow. These TCRs come from a donor at least 40 years old with multiple myeloma.

This clonotype was seen at least ten times. This rearrangement joins TRBV20-1 to TRBJ2-2; maybe TRBD2 (6 bases). The V gene's germline CDR1 is DFQATT and CDR2 SNEGSKA (reference sequence). The CDR3 runs to 14 residues. V dropped 2 bases and J dropped 4 bases, with 11 bases sitting between them. The CDR3 here is CSARILAATGELFF. In nucleotides, the CDR3 is TGCAGTGCTAGAATACTAGCTGCCACCGGGGAGCTGTTTTTT.

This clonotype was seen ten or more times. This chain uses TRBV29-1 with TRBJ2-7; TRBD2 agrees at 8 bases. The V gene end was trimmed by 6 bases and the J gene end by 6 bases; junction bases not matched to a gene: 7. CDR3 length: 12 residues. Germline CDR1 reads SQVTM; CDR2 reads ANQGSEA. In DNA, the CDR3 is TGCAGCGTCCGGGGGGGGGGTTCCGAGCAGTACTTC. It translates to CSVRGGGSEQYF.

About this clonotype: A much larger clone sits a single nucleotide away, making a read error possible. As the CDR3 is not closed by the conserved phenylalanine or tryptophan, this likely results from a read error. This rearrangement joins TRBV19 to TRBJ2-5; unclear D gene. CDR3 length equals 14 residues. V was shortened by 6 bases and J by 7 bases, with 18 bases between the two germline ends. Germline loops: CDR1 LNHDA, CDR2 SQIVND (reference sequence). As DNA, the CDR3 is TGTGCCAGTAGGCATAGAGTTACCGGCGGGACCCAGTACTAC. This gives the protein CASRHRVTGGTQYY.

This clonotype was detected many times. The chain couples TRBV5-1 to TRBJ2-7; D is perhaps TRBD1 (7 bases). CDR3 size: 15 residues. The germline V and J ends were trimmed by 5 bases and 6 bases, with 21 bases remaining between them. Germline V gives CDR1 SGHRS, CDR2 YFSETQ. The CDR3 region is CASRRGTEAIPEQYF. CDR3 coding DNA: TGCGCCAGCAGACGCGGGACAGAGGCTATTCCCGAGCAGTACTTC.

The sample holds many counts of this clonotype. This sequence joins TRBV12-3 or TRBV12-4 and TRBJ2-7; D gene uncertain. V lost 0 bases and J 2 bases, leaving 5 bases between the germline ends. This CDR3 spans 13 amino acids. DNA of the CDR3: TGTGCCAGCAGTTTAGCGCCCCCCTACGAGCAGTACTTC. Its translation is CASSLAPPYEQYF.

This clonotype has ten or more counts. The chain joins TRBV7-3 to TRBJ1-5, with TRBD1 matching over 9 bases. Germline CDR1 SGHTA, CDR2 FQGTGA. The CDR3 runs 14 residues. V lost 6 bases, J lost 5 bases, and 5 bases stayed unmatched. The CDR3 DNA sequence: TGTGCCAGCAGTGGGACAGGGAGAGATCAGCCCCAGCATTTT. Encoded protein: CASSGTGRDQPQHF.

This clonotype was observed at least ten times. The chain couples TRBV28 to TRBJ1-1; D not resolved. Germline V gives CDR1 MDHEN, CDR2 SYDVKM. The ends were cut back, 7 bases at V and 0 bases at J, with 15 bases in the middle. This CDR3 comprises 15 residues. The DNA of the CDR3 is TGTGCCAGCATTCGGAGTGGAACCATGAACACTGAAGCTTTCTTT. Translation: CASIRSGTMNTEAFF.

The table lists this clonotype with a few counts. At one end the junction does not follow the germline gene, possibly because of a read error. The chain combines TRBV24-1 with TRBJ2-1; D gene ambiguous. Germline-derived CDR1 and CDR2 are KGHDR and SFDVKD. The CDR3 extends over 16 amino acids. The CDR3 DNA sequence: TGTGCCGCCAGTGATCCAGGTGCCCTCTCCTACAATGAGCAGTCCTTC. Encoded protein: CAASDPGALSYNEQSF.

This clonotype has a count of ten or more. The V and J genes are TRBV23-1 and TRBJ2-1, with D possibly being TRBD1 (6 bases). TRBV23-1 qualifies as an ORF whose function is uncertain. V lost 1 base, J lost 4 bases, and 17 bases lay in between. The CDR3 has 17 residues. The CDR3 protein is CASSQYTGPFYYNEQFF. The CDR3 DNA reads as TGCGCCAGCAGTCAATACACAGGGCCTTTCTATTACAATGAGCAGTTCTTC.

This clonotype was detected a few times. The chain joins TRBV3-1 to TRBJ1-5; a possible D gene is TRBD1 (5 bases). Per the germline V gene, CDR1 is LGHDT and CDR2 is YNNKEL (reference sequence). Deletions cut 0 bases from V and 7 bases from J, with 13 bases between. This CDR3 comprises 15 residues. CDR3 amino acids: CASSQDSAGSQPQHF. The CDR3 bases are TGTGCCAGCAGCCAAGATTCGGCAGGGAGCCAGCCCCAGCATTTT.

This clonotype was observed a handful of times. The gene calls are TRBV21-1 and TRBJ1-1; TRBD1 is the table's D call and was not checked against the DNA. TRBV21-1 counts as a pseudogene. This CDR3 comprises 14 residues. Here the CDR3 DNA reads TGTGCCAGTACCCTGGAGCCCCTGAACACTGAAGCTTTCTTT. This sequence encodes CASTLEPLNTEAFF.

This rearrangement joins TRBV2 to TRBJ1-3; D perhaps matches TRBD1 (5 bases). V shed 2 bases and J shed 4 bases, with 12 bases lying between them. Germline CDR1 reads SNHLY; CDR2 reads FYNNEI. The CDR3 length is 15 residues. CDR3: CASSESEGHGNTIYF. The DNA of the CDR3 is TGTGCCAGCAGTGAATCTGAGGGGCACGGAAACACCATATATTTT.

This clonotype was seen repeatedly, ten times or more. The rearrangement links TRBV27 to TRBJ1-5; 10 bases fit TRBD1. CDR1 is MNHEY, CDR2 SMNVEV, per germline (reference sequence). V dropped 8 bases and J dropped 2; count of bases not matched to a gene: 6. The CDR3 contains 15 residues. Here the CDR3 DNA reads TGTGCCAGCGGGGTCGGGACAGGGGGCAATCAGCCCCAGCATTTT. Protein sequence: CASGVGTGGNQPQHF.